The rows below give T cell receptor beta chains drawn from one sample of a study of T cell changes during pregnancy in multiple sclerosis. Some clones are missing from TCRdb's copy, which holds only in-frame ones; the method was immunoSEQ multiplex PCR. Of 80,000 to 95,000 clones in the sample, approximately 92% were seen once. Sequencing was performed on peripheral blood, taken in the third trimester of pregnancy. These receptors all come from a female donor in good health, enrolled as a control in a pregnancy study. Both conserved end residues are part of each CDR3. The D gene is left open where the match is weak. Expanded clones get a size class; other rows say once, few or many, or leave the size out.

-,TRBV19,15,few,TRBJ1-3,TGTGCCAGCCACAGGACCTACCCCTCTGGAAACACCATATATTTT,CASHRTYPSGNTIYF
TRBD2,TRBV28,13,-,TRBJ2-7,TGTGCCAGCAGCAGTTGGACTAGCTACGAGCAGTACTTC,CASSSWTSYEQYF
-,TRBV28,15,once,TRBJ1-2,TGTGCCAGCAGTTTAGGGGTCCAGGGGTACTATGGCTACACCTTC,CASSLGVQGYYGYTF
-,TRBV27,12,-,TRBJ2-3,TGTGCCAGCACCCGGGGTGGCGATACGCAGTATTTT,CASTRGGDTQYF
TRBD2,TRBV18,17,few,TRBJ2-2,TGTGCCAGCTCTGGATCTAGCGGGAGAGTTAACACCGGGGAGCTGTTTTTT,CASSGSSGRVNTGELFF
TRBD1,TRBV5-6,14,-,TRBJ2-7,TGTGCCAGCAGCCTGGGACAGGGGGCCACCGAGCAGTACTTC,CASSLGQGATEQYF
TRBD1,TRBV4-1,15,-,TRBJ2-7,TGCGCCAGCAGCCAAGATCCGGGACAGGTCAACGAGCAGTACTTC,CASSQDPGQVNEQYF
TRBD1,TRBV19,19,-,TRBJ1-2,TGTGCCAGTAGTACTCCGTCCGGGACAGGGGGGCATATTAACTATGGCTACACCTTC,CASSTPSGTGGHINYGYTF
TRBD2,TRBV19,14,-,TRBJ2-1,TGTGCCAGTAGTGACCTAGCGGGATCGTTTGAGCAGTTCTTC,CASSDLAGSFEQFF
-,TRBV19,12,-,TRBJ2-3,TGTGCCAGTAGAGGACAGACAGATACGCAGTATTTT,CASRGQTDTQYF
TRBD2,TRBV5-1,16,-,TRBJ2-1,TGCGCCAGCAGCTTGGGGATGACTAGCACGTTCCATGAGCAGTTCTTC,CASSLGMTSTFHEQFF
TRBD1,TRBV29-1,13,-,TRBJ2-7,TGCAGCGTTTTCACAGGGGAATCCTACGAGCAGTACTTC,CSVFTGESYEQYF
-,TRBV27,16,once,TRBJ2-1,TGTGCCAGCAGCCATGAGGGGGAGGGTTCGCGCAATGAGCAGTTCTTC,CASSHEGEGSRNEQFF
-,TRBV18,15,-,TRBJ2-5,TGTGCCAGCTCACCGAATCGAGCCGTTCAAGAGACCCAGTACTTC,CASSPNRAVQETQYF
-,TRBV28,15,-,TRBJ2-4,TGTGCCAGCAGCCGAACTACCGTAGCCAAAAACATTCAGTACTTC,CASSRTTVAKNIQYF
TRBD1,TRBV25-1,17,once,TRBJ2-5,TGTGCCAGCAGTGAAGGTTGGACAGGCGGAGGCCAAGAGACCCAGTACTTC,CASSEGWTGGGQETQYF
TRBD2,TRBV28,15,-,TRBJ2-7,TGTGCCAGCAGTTTCGAAACGCAGGGAGGGAACGAGCAGTACTTC,CASSFETQGGNEQYF
TRBD1,TRBV4-1,16,-,TRBJ2-7,TGCGCCAGCAGCCGCGGACCGGGACAGGGGACGAGGGAGCAGTACTTC,CASSRGPGQGTREQYF
TRBD2,TRBV27,15,few,TRBJ2-3,TGTGCCAGCAGTCGCCCGGGACTAGCGGGAGATACGCAGTATTTT,CASSRPGLAGDTQYF
-,TRBV29-1,15,-,TRBJ1-4,TGCAGCGCAGCACAGGGTAGAACAACTAATGAAAAACTGTTTTTT,CSAAQGRTTNEKLFF
TRBD2,TRBV29-1,14,-,TRBJ2-7,TGCAGCGTTGAATTAGGCCGGGGGAGGGCCGAGCAGTACTTC,CSVELGRGRAEQYF